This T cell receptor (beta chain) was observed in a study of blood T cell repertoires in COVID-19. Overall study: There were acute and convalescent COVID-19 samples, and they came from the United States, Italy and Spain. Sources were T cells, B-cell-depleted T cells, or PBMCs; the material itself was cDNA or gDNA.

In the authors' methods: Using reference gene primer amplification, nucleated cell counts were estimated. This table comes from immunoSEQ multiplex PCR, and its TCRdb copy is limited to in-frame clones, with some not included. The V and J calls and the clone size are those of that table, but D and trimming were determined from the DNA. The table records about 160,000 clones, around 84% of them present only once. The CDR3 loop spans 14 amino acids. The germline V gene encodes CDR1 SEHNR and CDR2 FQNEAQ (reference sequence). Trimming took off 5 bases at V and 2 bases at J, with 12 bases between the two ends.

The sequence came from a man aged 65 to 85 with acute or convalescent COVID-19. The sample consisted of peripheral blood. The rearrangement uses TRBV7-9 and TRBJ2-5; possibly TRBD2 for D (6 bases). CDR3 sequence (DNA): TGTGCCAGCAGCCCGACTAGAGAGCAAGAGACCCAGTACTTC. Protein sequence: CASSPTREQETQYF.